This T cell receptor (beta chain) originates from a study of Graves' ophthalmopathy and Graves' hyperthyroidism. RNA transcripts were the source from which TCR beta CDR3 regions were amplified. A first-round RT-PCR used HTBI primers, followed by a second-round multiplex PCR. TCRdb reanalysed the multiplex PCR reads using MiXCR and keeps one entry per CDR3 protein. The sample holds 300,000 to 350,000 distinct CDR3 sequences, under 20% seen once. The germline gives CDR1 LGHDT, CDR2 YNNKEL (reference sequence). The V end was cut by 4 bases, the J end by 3 bases, with 15 bases between. The CDR3 runs 15 residues. This clonotype has ten or more counts.

The specimen sequenced was peripheral blood. The genes are TRBV3-1 and TRBJ1-1; D is undetermined. The sequence was obtained from an adult man with Graves' ophthalmopathy. As DNA, the CDR3 is TGTGCCAGCAGCCTCAGCTCTTGGCACCACACTGAAGCTTTCTTT. Encoded protein: CASSLSSWHHTEAFF.